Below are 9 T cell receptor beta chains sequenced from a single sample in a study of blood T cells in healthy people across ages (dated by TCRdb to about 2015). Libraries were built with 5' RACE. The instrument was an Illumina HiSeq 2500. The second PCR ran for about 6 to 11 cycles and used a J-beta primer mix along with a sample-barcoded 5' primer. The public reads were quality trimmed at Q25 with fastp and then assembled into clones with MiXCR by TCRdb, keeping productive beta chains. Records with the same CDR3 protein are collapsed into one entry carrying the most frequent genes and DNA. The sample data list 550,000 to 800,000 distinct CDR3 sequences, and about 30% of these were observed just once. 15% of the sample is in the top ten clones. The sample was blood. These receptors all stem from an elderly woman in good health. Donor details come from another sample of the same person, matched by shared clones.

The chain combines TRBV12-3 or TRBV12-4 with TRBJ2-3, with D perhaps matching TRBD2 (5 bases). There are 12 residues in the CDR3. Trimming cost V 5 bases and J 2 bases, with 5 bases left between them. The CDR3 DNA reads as TGTGCCAGCAGTCGGGACACAGATACGCAGTATTTT. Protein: CASSRDTDTQYF.

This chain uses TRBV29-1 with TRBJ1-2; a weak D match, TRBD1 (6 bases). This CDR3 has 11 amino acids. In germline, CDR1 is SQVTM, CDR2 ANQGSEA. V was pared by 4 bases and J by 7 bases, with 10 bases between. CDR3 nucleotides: TGCAGCGTTGTGAGGGGGTCTGGCTACACCTTC. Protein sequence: CSVVRGSGYTF.

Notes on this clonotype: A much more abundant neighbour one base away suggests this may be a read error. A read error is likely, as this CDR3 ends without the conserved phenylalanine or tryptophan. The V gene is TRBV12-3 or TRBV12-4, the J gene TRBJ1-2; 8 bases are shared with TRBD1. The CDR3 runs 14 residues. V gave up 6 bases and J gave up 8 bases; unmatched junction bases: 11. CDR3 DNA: TGTGCCAGCAGCACGGACAGGGCCTTAGAAGGCTACACCATC. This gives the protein CASSTDRALEGYTI.

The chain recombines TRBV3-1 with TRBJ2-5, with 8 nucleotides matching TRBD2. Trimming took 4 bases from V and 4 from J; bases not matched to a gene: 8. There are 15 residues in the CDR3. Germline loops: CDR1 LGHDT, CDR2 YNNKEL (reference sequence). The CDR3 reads CASSPLTSAPETQYF. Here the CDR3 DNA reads TGTGCCAGCAGCCCCCTGACTAGCGCCCCAGAGACCCAGTACTTC.

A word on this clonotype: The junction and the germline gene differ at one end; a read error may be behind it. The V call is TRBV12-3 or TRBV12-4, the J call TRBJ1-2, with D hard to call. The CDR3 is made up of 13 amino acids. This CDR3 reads CATSGGNNYGYTF. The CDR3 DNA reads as TGTGCCACCAGTGGAGGGAATAACTATGGCTACACCTTC.

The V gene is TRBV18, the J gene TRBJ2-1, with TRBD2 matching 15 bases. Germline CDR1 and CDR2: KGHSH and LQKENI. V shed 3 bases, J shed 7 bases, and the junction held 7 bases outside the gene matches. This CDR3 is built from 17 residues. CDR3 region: CASSPPGLAGGSNEQFF. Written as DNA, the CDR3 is TGTGCCAGCTCACCTCCGGGACTAGCGGGGGGTTCGAATGAGCAGTTCTTC.

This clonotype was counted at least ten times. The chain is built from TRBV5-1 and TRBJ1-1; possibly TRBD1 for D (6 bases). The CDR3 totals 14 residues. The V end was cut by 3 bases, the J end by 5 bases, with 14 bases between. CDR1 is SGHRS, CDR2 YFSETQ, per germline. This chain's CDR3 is CASSSEMTGTEAFF. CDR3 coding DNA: TGCGCCAGCAGCTCCGAAATGACAGGAACTGAAGCTTTCTTT. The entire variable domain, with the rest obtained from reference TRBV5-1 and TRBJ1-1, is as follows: KAGVTQTPRYLIKTRGQQVTLSCSPISGHRSVSWYQQTPGQGLQFLFEYFSETQRNKGNFPGRFSGRQFSNSRSEMNVSTLELGDSALYLCASSSEMTGTEAFFGQGTRLTVV.

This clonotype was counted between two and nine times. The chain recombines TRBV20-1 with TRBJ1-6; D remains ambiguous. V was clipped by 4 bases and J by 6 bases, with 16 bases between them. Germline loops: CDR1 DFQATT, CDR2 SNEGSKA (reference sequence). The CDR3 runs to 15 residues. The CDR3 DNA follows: TGCAGTGCTACCCCGTCCGAGAGGCGTAATTCACCCCTCCACTTT. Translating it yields CSATPSERRNSPLHF.

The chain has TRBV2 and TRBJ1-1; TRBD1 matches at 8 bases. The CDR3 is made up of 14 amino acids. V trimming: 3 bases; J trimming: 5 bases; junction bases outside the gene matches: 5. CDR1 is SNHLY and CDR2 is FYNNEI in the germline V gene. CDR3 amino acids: CASSEMRQGTEAFF. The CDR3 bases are TGTGCCAGCAGTGAGATGAGACAGGGGACTGAAGCTTTCTTT.